What follows are 5 T cell receptor beta chains derived from one specimen sequenced in a study of T cells in Graves' hyperthyroidism and ophthalmopathy (dated by TCRdb to about 2019). The method was multiplex PCR. Instrument on record: Illumina HiSeq 2000. The TCR beta CDR3 regions were amplified from RNA transcripts. The TCR CDR3 was subjected to a first round of RT-PCR using the HTBI primer set and the Qiagen OneStep RT-PCR kit. TCRdb trimmed public reads at Q25 via fastp, called clones via MiXCR and kept in-frame beta chains. Rows are unified per CDR3 protein, each entry keeping the most common DNA and genes. Within this sample are over 700,000 distinct CDR3 sequences, with approximately 40% of them counted one time only. The leading ten clones occupy around a third of the sample. Sequencing was carried out using blood. Source of these receptors: a middle-aged woman with Graves' hyperthyroidism.

This clonotype was found many times. The gene calls are TRBV12-3 or TRBV12-4 and TRBJ1-3, with D uncertain. This CDR3 comprises 14 residues. Trimming cost V 6 bases and J 4 bases, with 13 bases left between them. DNA of the CDR3: TGTGCCAGCAGCCCCACTCCACACGGAAACACCATATATTTT. As protein: CASSPTPHGNTIYF.

Ten or more counts support this clonotype. V usage is TRBV25-1 and J usage is TRBJ1-2; TRBD1 might be the D (5 bases). Germline CDR1 and CDR2: MGHDK and SYGVNS. This CDR3 is built from 15 residues. V was shortened by 1 base and J by 7 bases, with 16 bases between the two germline ends. This CDR3 reads CASSESGGTIRGYTF. The CDR3 nucleotides are TGTGCCAGCAGTGAATCGGGGGGAACGATCCGTGGCTACACCTTC.

This chain joins TRBV7-8 and TRBJ2-7, with D perhaps matching TRBD1 (5 bases). From germline, CDR1 is SGHVS and CDR2 FQNEAQ. The CDR3 runs 12 residues. V was pared by 9 bases and J by 0 bases, with 9 bases between. The CDR3 nucleotides are TGTGCCAGTAGACAGAGCTCCTACGAGCAGTACTTC. It is translated as CASRQSSYEQYF.

V is TRBV7-3 and J is TRBJ2-5; possible D gene TRBD2, 6 bases. CDR1 and CDR2 from the germline V gene are SGHTA and FQGTGA. V was pared by 6 bases and J by 4 bases, with 21 bases between. This CDR3 has 16 amino acids. The CDR3 here is CASSLGERRGLETQYF. DNA for the CDR3: TGTGCCAGCAGTCTAGGGGAACGGAGGGGTCTAGAGACCCAGTACTTC. Using reference TRBV7-3 and TRBJ2-5 for the parts outside the CDR3, the full variable domain is GAGVSQTPSNKVTEKGKYVELRCDPISGHTALYWYRQSLGQGPEFLIYFQGTGAADDSGLPNDRFFAVRPEGSVSTLKIQRTERGDSAVYLCASSLGERRGLETQYFGPGTRLLVL.

This clonotype has a count of ten or more. The J gene is TRBJ1-5, the V gene TRBV6-1, with D hard to call. Trimming took off 9 bases at V and 2 bases at J, with 17 bases between the two ends. From germline, CDR1 is MNHNS and CDR2 SASEGT. The CDR3 has 15 amino acids. In DNA, the CDR3 is TGTGCCAGTCAAAGCTCGGTATATCGCAATCAGCCCCAGCATTTT. This gives the protein CASQSSVYRNQPQHF.